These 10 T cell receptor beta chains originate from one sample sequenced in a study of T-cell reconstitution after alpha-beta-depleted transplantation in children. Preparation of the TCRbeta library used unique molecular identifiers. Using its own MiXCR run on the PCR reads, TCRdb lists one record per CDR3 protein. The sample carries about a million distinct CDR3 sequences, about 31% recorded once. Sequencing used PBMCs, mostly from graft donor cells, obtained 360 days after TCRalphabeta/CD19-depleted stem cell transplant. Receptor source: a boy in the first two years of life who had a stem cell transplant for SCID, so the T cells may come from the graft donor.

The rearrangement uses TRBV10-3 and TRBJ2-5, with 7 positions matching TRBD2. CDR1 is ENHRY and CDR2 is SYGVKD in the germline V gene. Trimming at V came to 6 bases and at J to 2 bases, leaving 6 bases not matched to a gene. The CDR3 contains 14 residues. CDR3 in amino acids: CAIRAGRGQETQYF. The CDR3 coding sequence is TGTGCCATCAGAGCAGGGCGGGGGCAAGAGACCCAGTACTTC.

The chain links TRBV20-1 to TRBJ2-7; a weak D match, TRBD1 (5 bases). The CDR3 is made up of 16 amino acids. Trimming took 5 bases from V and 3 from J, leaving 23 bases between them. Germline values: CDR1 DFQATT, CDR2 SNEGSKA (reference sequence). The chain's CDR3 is CSALPDSRAPFYEQYF. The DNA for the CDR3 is TGCAGTGCTCTCCCCGACTCCAGGGCGCCTTTCTACGAGCAGTACTTC.

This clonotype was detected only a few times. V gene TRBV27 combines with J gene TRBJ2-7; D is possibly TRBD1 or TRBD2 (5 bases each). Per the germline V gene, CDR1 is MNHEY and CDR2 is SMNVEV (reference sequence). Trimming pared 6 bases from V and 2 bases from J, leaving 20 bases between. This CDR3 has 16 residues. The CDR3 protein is CASRSISGTYPYEQYF. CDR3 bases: TGTGCCAGCAGGTCCATCTCAGGGACCTACCCCTACGAGCAGTACTTC.

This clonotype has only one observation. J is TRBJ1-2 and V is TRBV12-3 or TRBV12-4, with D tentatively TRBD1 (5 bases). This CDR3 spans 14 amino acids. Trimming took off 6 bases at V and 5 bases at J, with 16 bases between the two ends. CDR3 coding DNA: TGTGCCAGCAGCCGTGGACACGGGAGTTATGGCTACACCTTC. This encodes CASSRGHGSYGYTF.

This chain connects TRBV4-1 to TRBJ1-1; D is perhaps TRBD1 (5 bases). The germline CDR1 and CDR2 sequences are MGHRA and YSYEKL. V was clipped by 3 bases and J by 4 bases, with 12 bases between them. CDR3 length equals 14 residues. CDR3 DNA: TGCGCCAGCAGCCACCCTTTGGGGGGCACTGAAGCTTTCTTT. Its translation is CASSHPLGGTEAFF.

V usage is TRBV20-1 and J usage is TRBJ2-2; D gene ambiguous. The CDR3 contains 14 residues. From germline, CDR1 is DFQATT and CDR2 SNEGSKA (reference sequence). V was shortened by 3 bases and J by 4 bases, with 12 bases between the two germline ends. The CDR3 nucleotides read TGCAGTGCTAGTCTCCCCTTTGGCACCGGGGAGCTGTTTTTT. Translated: CSASLPFGTGELFF.

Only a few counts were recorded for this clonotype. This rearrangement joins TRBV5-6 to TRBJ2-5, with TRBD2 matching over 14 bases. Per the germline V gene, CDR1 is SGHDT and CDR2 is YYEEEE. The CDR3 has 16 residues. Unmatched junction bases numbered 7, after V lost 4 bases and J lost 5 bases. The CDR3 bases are TGTGCCAGCAGCGTGGGACTAGCGGGGGAATTTGAGACCCAGTACTTC. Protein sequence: CASSVGLAGEFETQYF. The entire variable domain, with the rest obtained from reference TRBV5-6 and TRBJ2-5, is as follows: DAGVTQSPTHLIKTRGQQVTLRCSPKSGHDTVSWYQQALGQGPQFIFQYYEEEERQRGNFPDRFSGHQFPNYSSELNVNALLLGDSALYLCASSVGLAGEFETQYFGPGTRLLVL.

The CDR3 region is CATSDDARRVRDNEQFF. In nucleotides, the CDR3 is TGTGCCACCAGTGACGACGCCAGGCGGGTCCGAGACAATGAGCAGTTCTTC. The chain has TRBV24-1 and TRBJ2-1; D is perhaps TRBD2 (5 bases). Trimming removed 4 bases from V and 5 bases from J, with 20 bases in between. The CDR3 has 17 amino acids. Germline assignment: CDR1 KGHDR and CDR2 SFDVKD.

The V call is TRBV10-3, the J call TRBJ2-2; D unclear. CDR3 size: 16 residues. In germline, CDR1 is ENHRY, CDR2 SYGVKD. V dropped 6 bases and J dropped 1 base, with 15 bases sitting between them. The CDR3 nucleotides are TGTGCCATCAGACGGACGGCAGTTATGAACACCGGGGAGCTGTTTTTT. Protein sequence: CAIRRTAVMNTGELFF.

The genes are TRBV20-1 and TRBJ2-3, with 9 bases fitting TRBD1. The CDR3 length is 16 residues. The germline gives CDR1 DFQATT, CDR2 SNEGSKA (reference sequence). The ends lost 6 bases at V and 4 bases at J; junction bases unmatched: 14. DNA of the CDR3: TGCAGTGCAATAGGGGTTTTGGACAGGGGAGCAGATACGCAGTATTTT. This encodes CSAIGVLDRGADTQYF.